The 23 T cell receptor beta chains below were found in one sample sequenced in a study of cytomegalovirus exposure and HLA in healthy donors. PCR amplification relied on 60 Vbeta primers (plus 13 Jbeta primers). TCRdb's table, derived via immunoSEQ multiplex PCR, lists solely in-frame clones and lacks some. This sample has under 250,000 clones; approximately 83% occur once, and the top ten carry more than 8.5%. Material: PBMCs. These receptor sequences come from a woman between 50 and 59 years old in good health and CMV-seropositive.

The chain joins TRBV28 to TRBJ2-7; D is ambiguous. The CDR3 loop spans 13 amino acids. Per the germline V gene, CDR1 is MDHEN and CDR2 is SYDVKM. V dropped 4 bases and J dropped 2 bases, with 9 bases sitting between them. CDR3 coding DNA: TGTGCCAGCAGTTCTGGGCTTCCCTACGAGCAGTACTTC. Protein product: CASSSGLPYEQYF.

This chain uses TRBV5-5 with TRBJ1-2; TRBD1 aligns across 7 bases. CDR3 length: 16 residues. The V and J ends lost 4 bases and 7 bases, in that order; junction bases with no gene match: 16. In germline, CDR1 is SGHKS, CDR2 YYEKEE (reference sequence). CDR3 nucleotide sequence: TGTGCCAGCAGCCTGTCCCCGGACAGGATCGGTTCTGGCTACACCTTC. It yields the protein CASSLSPDRIGSGYTF.

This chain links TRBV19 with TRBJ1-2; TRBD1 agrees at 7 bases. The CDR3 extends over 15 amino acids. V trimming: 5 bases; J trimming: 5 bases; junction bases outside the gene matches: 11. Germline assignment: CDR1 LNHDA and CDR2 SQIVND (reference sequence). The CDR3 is CASSDPRGHLYGYTF. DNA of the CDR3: TGTGCCAGTAGTGATCCTAGGGGGCACCTTTATGGCTACACCTTC.

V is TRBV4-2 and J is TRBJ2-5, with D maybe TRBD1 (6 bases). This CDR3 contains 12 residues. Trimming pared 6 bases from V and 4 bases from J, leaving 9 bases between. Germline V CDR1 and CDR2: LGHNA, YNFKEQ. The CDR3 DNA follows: TGTGCCAGCAGAGGGGGTTCAGAGACCCAGTACTTC. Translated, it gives CASRGGSETQYF.

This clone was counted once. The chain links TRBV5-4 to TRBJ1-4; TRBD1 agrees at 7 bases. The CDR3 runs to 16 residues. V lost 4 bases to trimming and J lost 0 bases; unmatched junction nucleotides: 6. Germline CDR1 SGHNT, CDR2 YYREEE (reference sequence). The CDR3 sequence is CASSDRAISTNEKLFF. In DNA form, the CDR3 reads TGTGCCAGCAGCGACAGGGCCATCTCAACTAATGAAAAACTGTTTTTT.

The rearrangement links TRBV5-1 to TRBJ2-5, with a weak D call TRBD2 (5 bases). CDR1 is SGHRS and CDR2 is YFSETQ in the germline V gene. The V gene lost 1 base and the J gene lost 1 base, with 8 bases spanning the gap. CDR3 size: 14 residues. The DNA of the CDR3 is TGCGCCAGCAGCTTGATGGCGGGCCAAGAGACCCAGTACTTC. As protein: CASSLMAGQETQYF.

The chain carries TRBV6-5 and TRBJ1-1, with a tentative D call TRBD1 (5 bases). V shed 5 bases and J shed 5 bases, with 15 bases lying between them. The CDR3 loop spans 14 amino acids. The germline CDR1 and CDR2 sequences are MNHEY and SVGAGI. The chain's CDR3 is CASSGAIGGTEAFF. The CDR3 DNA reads TGTGCCAGCAGTGGGGCTATTGGCGGAACTGAAGCTTTCTTT.

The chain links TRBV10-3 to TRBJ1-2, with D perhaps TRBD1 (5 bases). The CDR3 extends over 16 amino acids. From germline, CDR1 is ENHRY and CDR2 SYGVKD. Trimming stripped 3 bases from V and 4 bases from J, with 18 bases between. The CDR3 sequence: CAISDGGERFGYGYTF. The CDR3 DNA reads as TGTGCCATCAGTGACGGGGGGGAGAGGTTTGGCTATGGCTACACCTTC.

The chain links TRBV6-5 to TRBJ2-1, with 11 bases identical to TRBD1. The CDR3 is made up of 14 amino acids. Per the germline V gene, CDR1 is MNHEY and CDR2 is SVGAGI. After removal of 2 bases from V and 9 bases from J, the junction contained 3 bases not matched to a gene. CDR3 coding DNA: TGTGCCAGCAGTTACGGACAGGGGGCTGTTGAGCAGTTCTTC. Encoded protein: CASSYGQGAVEQFF.

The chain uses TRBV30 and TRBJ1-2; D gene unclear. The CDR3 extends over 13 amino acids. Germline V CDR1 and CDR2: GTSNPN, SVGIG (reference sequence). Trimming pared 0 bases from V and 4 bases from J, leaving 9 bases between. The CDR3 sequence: CAWSVSRSYGYTF. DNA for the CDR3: TGTGCCTGGAGTGTTAGCAGAAGCTATGGCTACACCTTC.

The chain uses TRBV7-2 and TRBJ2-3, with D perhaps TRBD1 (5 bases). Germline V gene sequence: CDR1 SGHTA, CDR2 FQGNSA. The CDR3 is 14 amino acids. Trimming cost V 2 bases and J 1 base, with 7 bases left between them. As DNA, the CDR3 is TGTGCCAGCAGCTTACGCAGGGGCACAGATACGCAGTATTTT. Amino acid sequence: CASSLRRGTDTQYF.

Written as DNA, the CDR3 is TGTGCCAGCAGCGAGGGGCAGGGGATTGGCTACACCTTC. Residues: CASSEGQGIGYTF. This chain uses TRBV9 with TRBJ1-2; D perhaps matches TRBD1 (6 bases). The CDR3 consists of 13 residues. The germline V gene encodes CDR1 SGDLS and CDR2 YYNGEE. Deletions cut 3 bases from V and 7 bases from J, with 13 bases between. Full variable domain (outside the CDR3, taken from reference TRBV9 and TRBJ1-2): DSGVTQTPKHLITATGQRVTLRCSPRSGDLSVYWYQQSLDQGLQFLIQYYNGEERAKGNILERFSAQQFPDLHSELNLSSLELGDSALYFCASSEGQGIGYTFGSGTRLTVV.

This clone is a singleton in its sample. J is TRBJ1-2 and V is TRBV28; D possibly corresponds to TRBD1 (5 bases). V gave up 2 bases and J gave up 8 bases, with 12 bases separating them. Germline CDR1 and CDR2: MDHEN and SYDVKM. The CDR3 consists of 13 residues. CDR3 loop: CASSLPQVTGYTF. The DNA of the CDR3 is TGTGCCAGCAGTTTACCACAGGTTACCGGCTACACCTTC.

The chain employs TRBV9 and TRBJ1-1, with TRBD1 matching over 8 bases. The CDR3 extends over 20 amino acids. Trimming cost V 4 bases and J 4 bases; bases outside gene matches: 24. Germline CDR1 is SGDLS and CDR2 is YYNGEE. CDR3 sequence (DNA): TGTGCCAGCAGCATCAAAGGTTTGAAGGTGGCAGGGGGCCTCGGCACTGAAGCTTTCTTT. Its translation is CASSIKGLKVAGGLGTEAFF.

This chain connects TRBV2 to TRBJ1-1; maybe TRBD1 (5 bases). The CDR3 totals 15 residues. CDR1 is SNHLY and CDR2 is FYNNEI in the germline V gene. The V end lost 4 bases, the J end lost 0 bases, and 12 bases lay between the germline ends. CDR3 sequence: CASSVRGSLNTEAFF. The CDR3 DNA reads TGTGCCAGCAGTGTAAGGGGCAGCTTGAACACTGAAGCTTTCTTT.

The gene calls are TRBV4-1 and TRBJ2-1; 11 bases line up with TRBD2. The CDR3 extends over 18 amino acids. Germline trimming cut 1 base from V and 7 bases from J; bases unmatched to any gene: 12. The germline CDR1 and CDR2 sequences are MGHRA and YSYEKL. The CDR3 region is CASSQGRLAGKWANEQFF. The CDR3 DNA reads TGCGCCAGCAGCCAAGGTCGACTAGCGGGGAAGTGGGCGAATGAGCAGTTCTTC.

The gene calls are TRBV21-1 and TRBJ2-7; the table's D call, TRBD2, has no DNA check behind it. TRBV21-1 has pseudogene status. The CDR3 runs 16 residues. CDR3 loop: CASSKWSTPMEWEQYF. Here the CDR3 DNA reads TGTGCCAGCAGCAAATGGAGCACACCGATGGAGTGGGAGCAGTACTTC.

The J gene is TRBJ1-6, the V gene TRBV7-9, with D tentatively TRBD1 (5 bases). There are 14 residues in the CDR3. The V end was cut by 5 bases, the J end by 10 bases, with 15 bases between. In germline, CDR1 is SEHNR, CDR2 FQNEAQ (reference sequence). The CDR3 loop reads CASSTREFGSPLHF. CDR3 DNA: TGTGCCAGCAGCACCAGGGAATTTGGATCACCCCTCCACTTT.

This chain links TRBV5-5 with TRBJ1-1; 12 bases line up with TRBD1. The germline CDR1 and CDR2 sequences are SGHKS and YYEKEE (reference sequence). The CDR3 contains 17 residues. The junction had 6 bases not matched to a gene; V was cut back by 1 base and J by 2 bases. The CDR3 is CASSLRDRGLTNTEAFF. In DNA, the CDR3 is TGTGCCAGCAGCTTGAGGGACAGGGGGCTTACCAACACTGAAGCTTTCTTT. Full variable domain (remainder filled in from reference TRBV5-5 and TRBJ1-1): DAGVTQSPTHLIKTRGQQVTLRCSPISGHKSVSWYQQVLGQGPQFIFQYYEKEERGRGNFPDRFSARQFPNYSSELNVNALLLGDSALYLCASSLRDRGLTNTEAFFGQGTRLTVV.

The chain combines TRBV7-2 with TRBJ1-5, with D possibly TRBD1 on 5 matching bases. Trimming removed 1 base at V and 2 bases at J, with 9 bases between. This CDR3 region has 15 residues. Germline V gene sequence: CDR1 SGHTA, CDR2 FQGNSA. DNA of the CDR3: TGTGCCAGCAGCTTAGAGGGACTTGGCAATCAGCCCCAGCATTTT. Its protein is CASSLEGLGNQPQHF. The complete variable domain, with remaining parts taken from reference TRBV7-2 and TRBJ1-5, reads GAGVSQSPSNKVTEKGKDVELRCDPISGHTALYWYRQSLGQGLEFLIYFQGNSAPDKSGLPSDRFSAERTGGSVSTLTIQRTQQEDSAVYLCASSLEGLGNQPQHFGDGTRLSIL.

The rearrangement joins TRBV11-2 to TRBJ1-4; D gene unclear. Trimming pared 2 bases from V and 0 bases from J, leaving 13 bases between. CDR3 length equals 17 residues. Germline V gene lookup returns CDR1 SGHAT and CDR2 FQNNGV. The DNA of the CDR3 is TGTGCCAGCAGCTTATACCCGGAGGTTGCAACTAATGAAAAACTGTTTTTT. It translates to CASSLYPEVATNEKLFF.

The CDR3 sequence: CASSSLGQGNTEAFF. The CDR3 DNA sequence: TGTGCCAGCAGTTCCTTGGGACAGGGGAACACTGAAGCTTTCTTT. V gene TRBV28 combines with J gene TRBJ1-1; 9 bases align to TRBD1. The junction had 4 bases not matched to a gene; V was cut back by 4 bases and J by 1 base. This CDR3 region has 15 residues. The germline CDR1 and CDR2 sequences are MDHEN and SYDVKM.

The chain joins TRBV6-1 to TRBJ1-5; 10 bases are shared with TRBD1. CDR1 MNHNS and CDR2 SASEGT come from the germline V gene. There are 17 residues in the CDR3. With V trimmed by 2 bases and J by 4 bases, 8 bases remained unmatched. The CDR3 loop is CASSERGTGANNQPQHF. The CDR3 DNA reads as TGTGCCAGCAGTGAACGCGGGACAGGGGCCAATAATCAGCCCCAGCATTTT.